This TCR beta chain was recorded in a study of blood T cell repertoires in COVID-19. Germline loops: CDR1 MDHEN, CDR2 SYDVKM. Trimming stripped 1 base from V and 2 bases from J, with 8 bases between. CDR3 length equals 14 residues. Assay used: immunoSEQ multiplex PCR; TCRdb lists only in-frame clones, some missing. The repertoire holds 150,000 to 200,000 clones, with more than 70% as singletons. The chain has TRBV28 and TRBJ1-2, with D uncertain. This clonotype originated in a person aged 65-85 years with COVID-19, enrolled during active disease. Specimen: peripheral blood. This CDR3 reads CASSLLRRNYGYTF. The CDR3 DNA sequence: TGTGCCAGCAGTTTATTGCGGCGGAACTATGGCTACACCTTC.